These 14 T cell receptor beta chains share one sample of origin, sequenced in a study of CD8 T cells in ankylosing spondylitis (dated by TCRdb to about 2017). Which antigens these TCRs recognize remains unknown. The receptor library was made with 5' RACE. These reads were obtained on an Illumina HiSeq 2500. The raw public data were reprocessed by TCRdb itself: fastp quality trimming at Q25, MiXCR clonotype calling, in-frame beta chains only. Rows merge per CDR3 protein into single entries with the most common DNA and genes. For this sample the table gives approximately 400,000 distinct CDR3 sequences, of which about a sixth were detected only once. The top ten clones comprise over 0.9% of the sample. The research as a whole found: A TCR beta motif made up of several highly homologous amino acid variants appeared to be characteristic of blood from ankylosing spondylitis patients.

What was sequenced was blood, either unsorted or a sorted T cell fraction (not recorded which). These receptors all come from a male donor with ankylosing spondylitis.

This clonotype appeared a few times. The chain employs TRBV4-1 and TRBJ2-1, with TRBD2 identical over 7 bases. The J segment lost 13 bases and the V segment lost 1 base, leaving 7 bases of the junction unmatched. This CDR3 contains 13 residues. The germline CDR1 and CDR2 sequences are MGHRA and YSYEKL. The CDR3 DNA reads TGCGCCAGCAGCCAAGGGTCCGGGGGGAGACAGTTCTTC. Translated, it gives CASSQGSGGRQFF.

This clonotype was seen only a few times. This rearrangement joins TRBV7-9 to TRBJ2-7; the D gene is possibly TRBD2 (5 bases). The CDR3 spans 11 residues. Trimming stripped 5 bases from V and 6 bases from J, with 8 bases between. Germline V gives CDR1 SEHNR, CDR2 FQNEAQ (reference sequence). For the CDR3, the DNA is TGTGCCAGCAGCACCGAGGGCGAGCAGTACTTC. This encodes CASSTEGEQYF.

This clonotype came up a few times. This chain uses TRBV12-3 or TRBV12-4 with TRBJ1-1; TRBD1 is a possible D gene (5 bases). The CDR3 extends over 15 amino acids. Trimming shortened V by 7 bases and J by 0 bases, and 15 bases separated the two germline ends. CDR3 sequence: CASTLGAALNTEAFF. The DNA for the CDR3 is TGTGCCAGCACCCTAGGGGCAGCCCTGAACACTGAAGCTTTCTTT.

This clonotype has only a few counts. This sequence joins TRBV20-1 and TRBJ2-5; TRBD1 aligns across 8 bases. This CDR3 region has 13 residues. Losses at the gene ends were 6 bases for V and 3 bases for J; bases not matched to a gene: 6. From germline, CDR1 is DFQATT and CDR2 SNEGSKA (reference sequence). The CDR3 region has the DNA TGCAGTGCCGAGACAGGGGCTGAAGAGACCCAGTACTTC. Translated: CSAETGAEETQYF.

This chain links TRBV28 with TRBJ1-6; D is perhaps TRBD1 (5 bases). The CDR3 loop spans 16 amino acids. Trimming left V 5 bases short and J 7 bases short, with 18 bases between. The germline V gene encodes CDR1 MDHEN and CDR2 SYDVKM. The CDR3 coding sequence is TGTGCCAGCAGTCCCTCGGGGCAGGCACAAAATTCACCCCTCCACTTT. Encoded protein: CASSPSGQAQNSPLHF. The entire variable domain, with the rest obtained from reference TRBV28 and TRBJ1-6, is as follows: DVKVTQSSRYLVKRTGEKVFLECVQDMDHENMFWYRQDPGLGLRLIYFSYDVKMKEKGDIPEGYSVSREKKERFSLILESASTNQTSMYLCASSPSGQAQNSPLHFGNGTRLTVT.

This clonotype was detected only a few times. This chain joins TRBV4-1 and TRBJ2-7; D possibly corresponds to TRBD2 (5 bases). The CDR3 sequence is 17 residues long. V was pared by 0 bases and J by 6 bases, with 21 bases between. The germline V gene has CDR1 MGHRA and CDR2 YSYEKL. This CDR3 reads CASSQDGLPQRSGEQYF. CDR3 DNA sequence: TGCGCCAGCAGCCAAGATGGACTTCCCCAGCGCAGCGGCGAGCAGTACTTC.

CDR3 protein: CASVSSGRSSYNEQFF. The DNA of the CDR3 is TGTGCCAGCGTCTCTTCTGGGAGGAGCTCCTACAATGAGCAGTTCTTC. The V and J genes are TRBV6-2 or TRBV6-3 and TRBJ2-1; weak D call: TRBD2 (6 bases). The ends were cut back, 8 bases at V and 0 bases at J, with 17 bases in the middle. The CDR3 is 16 amino acids. Germline CDR1 MNHEY, CDR2 SVGEGT.

The CDR3, as DNA: TGCGCCAGCAGCCAAGATAGGACTAGCGGGAACCCGCGGTTCTTC. This translates into CASSQDRTSGNPRFF. This rearrangement joins TRBV4-3 to TRBJ2-1; 12 bases match TRBD2. CDR1 is LGHNA, CDR2 YSLEER, per germline. The CDR3 runs 15 residues. J lost 15 bases, V lost 0 bases, and 9 bases had no gene match.

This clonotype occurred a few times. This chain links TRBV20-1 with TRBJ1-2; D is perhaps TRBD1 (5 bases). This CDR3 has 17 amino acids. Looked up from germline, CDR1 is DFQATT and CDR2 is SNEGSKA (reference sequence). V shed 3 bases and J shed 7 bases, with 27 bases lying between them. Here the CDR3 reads CSASKRGDERASAGYTF. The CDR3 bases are TGCAGTGCTAGCAAGAGGGGTGATGAGCGGGCATCTGCTGGCTACACCTTC.

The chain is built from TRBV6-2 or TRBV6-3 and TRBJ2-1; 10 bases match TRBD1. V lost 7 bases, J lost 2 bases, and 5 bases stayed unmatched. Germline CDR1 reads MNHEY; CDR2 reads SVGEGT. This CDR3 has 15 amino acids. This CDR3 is CASNSGTGAYNEQFF. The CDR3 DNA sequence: TGTGCCAGCAACTCCGGGACAGGGGCCTACAATGAGCAGTTCTTC.

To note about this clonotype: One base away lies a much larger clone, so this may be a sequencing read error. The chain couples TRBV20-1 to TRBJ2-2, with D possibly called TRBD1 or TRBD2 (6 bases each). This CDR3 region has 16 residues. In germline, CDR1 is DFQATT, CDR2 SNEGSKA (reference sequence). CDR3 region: CCARPFWGADTGELFF. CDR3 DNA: TGCTGTGCTAGACCTTTTTGGGGGGCGGACACCGGGGAGCTGTTTTTT.

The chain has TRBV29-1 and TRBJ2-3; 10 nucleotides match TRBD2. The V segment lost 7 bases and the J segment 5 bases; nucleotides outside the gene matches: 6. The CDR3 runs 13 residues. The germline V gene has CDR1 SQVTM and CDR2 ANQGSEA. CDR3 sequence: CSGSGGAKDTQYF. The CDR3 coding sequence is TGCAGCGGAAGCGGGGGGGCCAAAGATACGCAGTATTTT.

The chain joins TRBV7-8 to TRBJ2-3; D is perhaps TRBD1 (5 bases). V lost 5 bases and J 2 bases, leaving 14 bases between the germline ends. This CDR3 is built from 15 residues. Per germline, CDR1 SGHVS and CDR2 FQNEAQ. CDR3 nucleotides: TGTGCCAGCAGCCAAGAAGGGGTATCCACAGATACGCAGTATTTT. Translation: CASSQEGVSTDTQYF. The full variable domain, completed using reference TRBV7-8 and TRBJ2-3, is GAGVSQSPRYKVAKRGQDVALRCDPISGHVSLFWYQQALGQGPEFLTYFQNEAQLDKSGLPSDRFFAERPEGSVSTLKIQRTQQEDSAVYLCASSQEGVSTDTQYFGPGTRLTVL.

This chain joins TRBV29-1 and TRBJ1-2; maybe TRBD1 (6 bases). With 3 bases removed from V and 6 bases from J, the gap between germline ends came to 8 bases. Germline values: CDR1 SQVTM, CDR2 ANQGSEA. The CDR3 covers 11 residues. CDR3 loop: CSVDRGHGYTF. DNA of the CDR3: TGCAGCGTTGACAGGGGCCATGGCTACACCTTC.